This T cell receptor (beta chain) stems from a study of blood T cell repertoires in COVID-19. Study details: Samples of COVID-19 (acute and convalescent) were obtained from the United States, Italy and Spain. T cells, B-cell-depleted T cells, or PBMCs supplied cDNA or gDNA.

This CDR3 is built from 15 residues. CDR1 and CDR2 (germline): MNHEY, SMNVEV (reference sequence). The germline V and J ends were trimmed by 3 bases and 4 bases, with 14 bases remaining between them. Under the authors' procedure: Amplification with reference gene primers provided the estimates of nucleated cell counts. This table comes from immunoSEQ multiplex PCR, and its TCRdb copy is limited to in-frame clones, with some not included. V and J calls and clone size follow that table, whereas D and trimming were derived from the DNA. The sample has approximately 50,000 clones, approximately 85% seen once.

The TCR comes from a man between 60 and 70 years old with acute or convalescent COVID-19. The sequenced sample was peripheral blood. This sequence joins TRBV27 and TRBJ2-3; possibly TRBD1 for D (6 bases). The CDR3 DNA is TGTGCCAGCAGTTTGTCTAGGGGGAGTGCAGATACGCAGTATTTT. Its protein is CASSLSRGSADTQYF.